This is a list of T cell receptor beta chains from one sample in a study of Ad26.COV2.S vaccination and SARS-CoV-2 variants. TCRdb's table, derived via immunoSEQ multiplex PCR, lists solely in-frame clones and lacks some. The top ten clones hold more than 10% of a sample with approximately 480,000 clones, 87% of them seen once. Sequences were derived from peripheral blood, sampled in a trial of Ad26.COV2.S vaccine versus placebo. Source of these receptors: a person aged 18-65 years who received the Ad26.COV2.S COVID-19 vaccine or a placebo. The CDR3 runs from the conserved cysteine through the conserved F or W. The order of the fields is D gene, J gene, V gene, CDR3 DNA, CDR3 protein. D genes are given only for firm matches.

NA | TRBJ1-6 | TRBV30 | TGTGCCTGGAGTGGCGGGGACAAAAGGAATTCACCCCTCCACTTT | CAWSGGDKRNSPLHF
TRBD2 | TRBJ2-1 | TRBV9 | TGTGCCAGCAGCGTGGAGGGAGGGCACAACAATGAGCAGTTCTTC | CASSVEGGHNNEQFF
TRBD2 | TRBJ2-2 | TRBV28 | TGTGCCAGCAGAGAAGGCAGGACTAGCGGGATGGGGGAGCTGTTTTTT | CASREGRTSGMGELFF
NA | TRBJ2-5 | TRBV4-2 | TGTGCCAGCAGCCAAGCTCAGGGTCCGGAGACCCAGTACTTC | CASSQAQGPETQYF
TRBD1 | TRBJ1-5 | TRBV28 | TGTGCCAGCAGTTTGGGACAGTACCATCAGCCCCAGCATTTT | CASSLGQYHQPQHF
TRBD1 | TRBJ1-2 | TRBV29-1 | TGCAGCGTTGAAAGGGACAGGAACTATGGCTACACCTTC | CSVERDRNYGYTF
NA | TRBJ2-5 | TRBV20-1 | TGCAGTGCTCGGGAGCAAGAGACCCAGTACTTC | CSAREQETQYF
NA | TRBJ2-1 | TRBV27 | TGTGCCAGCAGTGAGCCGACCGCGGGCTCCTACAATGAGCAGTTCTTC | CASSEPTAGSYNEQFF
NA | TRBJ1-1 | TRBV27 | TGTGCCAGCAGTTTTTTGGGTCAGGCCGCTTTCTTT | CASSFLGQAAFF
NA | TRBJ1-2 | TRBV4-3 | TGCGCCAGCAGCCAAGTTTCCAGGGAGAGCGGCTACACCTTC | CASSQVSRESGYTF
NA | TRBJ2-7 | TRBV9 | TGTGCCAGCAGCGTAGCTGGGAGATCCTACGAGCAGTACTTC | CASSVAGRSYEQYF
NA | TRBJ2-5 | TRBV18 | TGTGCCAGCACAAGGGACTCGGAGACCCAGTACTTC | CASTRDSETQYF
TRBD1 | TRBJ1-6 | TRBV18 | TGTGCCAGCTCACCACAGGGGGCATTCAAGGGATCAGACGTTATTAATTCACCCCTCCACTTT | CASSPQGAFKGSDVINSPLHF